This is a list of T cell receptor beta chains from one sample in a study of blood T cells in healthy people across ages. TCRdb reanalysed the 5' RACE reads using MiXCR and keeps one entry per CDR3 protein. The sample records 1 million or so distinct CDR3 sequences, roughly 45% being singletons. Sequenced material: blood. The receptors come from a woman in her sixties in good health. Both conserved end residues are part of each CDR3. A D gene is named only where the DNA matches it firmly. Clone size is shown for a subset of rows, as once, few, many or a class of expanded clone.

clone_size,d_call,v_call,j_call,cdr3_aa,cdr3_nt
few,TRBD1,TRBV6-1,TRBJ1-2,CASREGTANYGYTF,TGTGCCAGCAGGGAAGGGACAGCAAACTATGGCTACACCTTC
-,TRBD2,TRBV20-1,TRBJ2-7,CSALKRQGAGGNEQYF,TGCAGTGCCCTCAAAAGGCAGGGCGCGGGGGGGAACGAGCAGTACTTC
-,TRBD2,TRBV15,TRBJ2-7,CATSRDRLAGVHEQYF,TGTGCCACCAGCAGAGACAGGTTAGCGGGAGTCCACGAGCAGTACTTC
-,TRBD2,TRBV5-1,TRBJ2-7,CASSLAGDAYEQYF,TGTGCCAGCAGCTTAGCGGGAGACGCCTACGAGCAGTACTTC
-,-,TRBV6-5,TRBJ2-7,CASSSIRGSGVYEQYF,TGTGCCAGCAGTTCAATCAGGGGGAGCGGGGTCTACGAGCAGTACTTC
-,-,TRBV20-1,TRBJ2-5,CSARDLQGQQYF,TGCAGTGCTAGAGATCTTCAGGGGCAACAGTACTTC
-,TRBD1,TRBV12-3/TRBV12-4,TRBJ1-1,CASSLMKTGGTANTEAFF,TGTGCCAGCAGCTTGATGAAAACTGGCGGGACAGCGAACACTGAAGCTTTCTTT
few,-,TRBV7-6,TRBJ2-7,CASSLGGLLTEQYF,TGTGCCAGCAGCTTGGGGGGACTTCTGACCGAGCAGTACTTC
-,-,TRBV5-1,TRBJ2-5,CASSLAARAGETQYF,TGCGCCAGCAGCTTGGCCGCGAGGGCCGGAGAGACCCAGTACTTC
-,TRBD1,TRBV20-1,TRBJ1-1,CSASPDRATAFGAFF,TGCAGTGCTAGTCCGGACAGGGCCACCGCCTTTGGAGCTTTCTTT
-,-,TRBV7-9,TRBJ2-7,CASRPGTHYEQYF,TGTGCCAGCAGGCCCGGGACCCACTACGAGCAGTACTTC
few,-,TRBV18,TRBJ2-3,CASSPLVASSTDTQYF,TGTGCCAGTTCACCACTAGTAGCGTCAAGCACAGATACGCAGTATTTT
-,-,TRBV12-3/TRBV12-4,TRBJ1-6,CASSREGSPLHF,TGTGCCAGCAGCAGGGAGGGTTCACCCCTCCACTTT
-,-,TRBV28,TRBJ2-1,CASSGPRGHEQFF,TGTGCCAGCAGTGGTCCCAGGGGTCATGAGCAGTTCTTC